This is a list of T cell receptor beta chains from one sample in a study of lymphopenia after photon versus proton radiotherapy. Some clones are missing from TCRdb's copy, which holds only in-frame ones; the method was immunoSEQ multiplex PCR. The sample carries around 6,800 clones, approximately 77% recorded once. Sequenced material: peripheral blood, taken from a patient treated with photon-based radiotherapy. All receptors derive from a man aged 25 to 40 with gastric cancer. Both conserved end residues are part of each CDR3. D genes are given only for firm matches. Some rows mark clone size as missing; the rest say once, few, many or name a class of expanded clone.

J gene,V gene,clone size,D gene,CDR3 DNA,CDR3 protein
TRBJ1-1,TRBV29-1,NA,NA,TGCAGCGTTGAAGAGCCCCGGGGAAGGACTGAAGCTTTCTTT,CSVEEPRGRTEAFF
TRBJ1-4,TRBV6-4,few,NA,TGTGCCTCCGGCCGCCCGGAAGGGTCTGAAAAACTGTTTTTT,CASGRPEGSEKLFF
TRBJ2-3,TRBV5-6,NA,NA,TGTGCCAGCAGCTGGGGAAAACCTAGCACAGATACGCAGTATTTT,CASSWGKPSTDTQYF
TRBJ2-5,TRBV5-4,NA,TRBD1,TGTGCCAGCAGCCGACAGGGGGCCGTAGAGACCCAGTACTTC,CASSRQGAVETQYF
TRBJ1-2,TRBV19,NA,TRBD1,TGTGCCAGTAGTATGGGACAGAATACCTATGGCTACACCTTC,CASSMGQNTYGYTF
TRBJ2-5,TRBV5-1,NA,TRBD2,TGCGCCAGCAGCCTCGGGTCTAGCGGGGTCCAAGAGACCCAGTACTTC,CASSLGSSGVQETQYF
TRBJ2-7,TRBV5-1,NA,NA,TGCGCCAGCAGCCCTTCGACAGGTACCTACGAGCAGTACTTC,CASSPSTGTYEQYF
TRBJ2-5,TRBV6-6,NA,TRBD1,TGTGCCAGCACCGAGAGACCGGGACAGATGTCGGAGACCCAGTACTTC,CASTERPGQMSETQYF
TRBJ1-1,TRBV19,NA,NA,TGTGCCAGTAATGATGGGAACACTGAAGCTTTCTTT,CASNDGNTEAFF
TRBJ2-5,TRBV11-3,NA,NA,TGTGCCAGCAGCGGAAACGGAGAGACCCAGTACTTC,CASSGNGETQYF
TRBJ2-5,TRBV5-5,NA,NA,TGTGCCAGCAGCTTCTGGATGGGGGGGCGCAACCAAGAGACCCAGTACTTC,CASSFWMGGRNQETQYF
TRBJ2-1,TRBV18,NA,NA,TGTGCCAGCTCCTTGCTGAATGAGCAGTTCTTC,CASSLLNEQFF
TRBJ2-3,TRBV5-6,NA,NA,TGTGCCAGCAAGGAGGCTTCGAGGGATACGCAGTATTTT,CASKEASRDTQYF
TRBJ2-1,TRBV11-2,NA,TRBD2,TGTGCCAGCAGCTTAACCGGGACTAGAGGCGATGAGCAGTTCTTC,CASSLTGTRGDEQFF
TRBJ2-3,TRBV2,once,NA,TGTGCCAGCAGTGAAAAGGAGGGTACACAGTCAGATACGCAGTATTTT,CASSEKEGTQSDTQYF
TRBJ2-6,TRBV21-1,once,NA,TGTGCCAGCAGCAATTACACCGTTAGGTACGAGTGGCAGGGGATATCCTCTGGGGCCAACGTCCTGACTTTC,CASSNYTVRYEWQGISSGANVLTF
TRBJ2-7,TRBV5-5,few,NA,TGTGCCAGCAGCTCGGACCGCTACGAGCAGTACTTC,CASSSDRYEQYF
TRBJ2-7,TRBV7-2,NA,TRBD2,TGTGCCAGCAGCTTAGCGTACGGGAGCGGGAGGGACGAGCAGTACTTC,CASSLAYGSGRDEQYF
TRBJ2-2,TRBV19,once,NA,TGTGCCAGTAGACCGTCCCCAGCCACCGGGGAGCTGTTTTTT,CASRPSPATGELFF
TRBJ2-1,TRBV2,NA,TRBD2,TGTGCCAGCATTTGGACTAGCGGGAGAAATGAGCAGTTCTTC,CASIWTSGRNEQFF
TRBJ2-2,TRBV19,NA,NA,TGTGCCAGTGGTATAGAGTACACCGGGGAGCTGTTTTTT,CASGIEYTGELFF
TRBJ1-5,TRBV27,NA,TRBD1,TGTGCCAGCAAACCCCCTCTTGACAGGGGGAGCAATCAGCCCCAGCATTTT,CASKPPLDRGSNQPQHF
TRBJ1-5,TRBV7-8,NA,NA,TGTGCCAGCAGCATGCCGGGACCGATCTTGAACAATCAGCCCCAGCATTTT,CASSMPGPILNNQPQHF
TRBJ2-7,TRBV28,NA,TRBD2,TGTGCCAGCAGCACCGGACTATGGGAGGGGGAGCAGTACTTC,CASSTGLWEGEQYF
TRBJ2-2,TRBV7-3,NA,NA,TGTGCCAGCAGCTTAAATTCCGACTCGAACACCGGGGAGCTGTTTTTT,CASSLNSDSNTGELFF
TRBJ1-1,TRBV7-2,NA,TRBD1,TGTGCCAGCAGCTCACAGGGGGCGCGCACTGAAGCTTTCTTT,CASSSQGARTEAFF
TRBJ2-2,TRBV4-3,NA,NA,TGCGCCAGTAGACAGGAGATTAACACCGGGGAGCTGTTTTTT,CASRQEINTGELFF
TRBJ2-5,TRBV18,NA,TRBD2,TGTGCCAGCTCACCAGCTAGCGGGGGCCAAGAGACCCAGTACTTC,CASSPASGGQETQYF